The 14 T cell receptor beta chains given below trace back to one sample, sequenced in a study of blood T cell repertoires in COVID-19. The repertoire was sequenced with immunoSEQ multiplex PCR; TCRdb's copy has only in-frame clones and lacks some. The repertoire consists of about 160,000 clones, with around 89% occurring once and the leading ten covering approximately 2.9%. The sample taken for sequencing was peripheral blood. These receptors originate from a man aged 55 to 70 with acute or convalescent COVID-19.

The chain has TRBV11-1 and TRBJ2-3; the D is unclear. Deletions cut 4 bases from V and 0 bases from J, with 11 bases between. Per germline, CDR1 SGHAT and CDR2 FQDESV (reference sequence). The CDR3 sequence is 15 residues long. CDR3 DNA sequence: TGTGCCAGCAGCTCCCTCAGGCCCAGCACAGATACGCAGTATTTT. This gives the protein CASSSLRPSTDTQYF.

This clone was observed at least ten times. The chain links TRBV3-1 (or the pseudogene TRBV3-2) to TRBJ2-1, with 9 bases aligning to TRBD1. From germline, CDR1 is LGHDT and CDR2 YNNKEL (reference sequence). V was clipped by 4 bases and J by 6 bases; unmatched bases: 4. The CDR3 consists of 14 residues. CDR3 sequence (DNA): TGTGCCAGCAGCCCTTGGGACAGGGTCAATGAGCAGTTCTTC. Translating it yields CASSPWDRVNEQFF.

The rearrangement links TRBV5-5 to TRBJ2-7; 11 bases match TRBD2. The CDR3 runs to 16 residues. The ends lost 0 bases at V and 3 bases at J; junction bases unmatched: 5. Germline V gene sequence: CDR1 SGHKS, CDR2 YYEKEE (reference sequence). The CDR3 here is CASSLGLGTSGYEQYF. The CDR3 DNA follows: TGTGCCAGCAGCTTGGGACTTGGGACTAGCGGCTACGAGCAGTACTTC.

J is TRBJ2-7 and V is TRBV18, with a tentative D call TRBD1 (6 bases). Germline V gene data show CDR1 as KGHSH and CDR2 as LQKENI. V was cut by 6 bases and J by 3 bases, with 15 bases left in between. The CDR3 totals 14 residues. Written as DNA, the CDR3 is TGTGCCAGCTCTACCCGACAGGCGTACTACGAGCAGTACTTC. It encodes CASSTRQAYYEQYF.

The chain carries TRBV30 and TRBJ1-4; D is perhaps TRBD1 (5 bases). The germline V gene has CDR1 GTSNPN and CDR2 SVGIG (reference sequence). V was cut by 2 bases and J by 5 bases, with 9 bases left in between. The CDR3 extends over 13 amino acids. The CDR3 DNA reads as TGTGCCTGGAGTCGACAGACAAATGAAAAACTGTTTTTT. Translated: CAWSRQTNEKLFF.

V and J are TRBV6-4 and TRBJ1-1, with D possibly being TRBD1 (6 bases). V was clipped by 4 bases and J by 4 bases, with 10 bases between them. The CDR3 sequence is 13 residues long. Germline CDR1 and CDR2: MRHNA and SNTAGT. CDR3 region: CASSAEGVTEAFF. The CDR3 DNA is TGTGCCAGCAGTGCTGAGGGGGTCACTGAAGCTTTCTTT.

The chain combines TRBV30 with TRBJ1-1, with D tentatively TRBD1 (6 bases). Germline CDR1 reads GTSNPN; CDR2 reads SVGIG (reference sequence). V gave up 2 bases and J gave up 0 bases, with 7 bases separating them. CDR3 length: 13 residues. The CDR3 DNA follows: TGTGCCTGGAGTAAGGGGGTGAACACTGAAGCTTTCTTT. It translates to CAWSKGVNTEAFF.

This chain connects TRBV7-9 to TRBJ1-5; maybe TRBD1 (5 bases). Trimming stripped 2 bases from V and 4 bases from J, with 12 bases between. The germline gives CDR1 SEHNR, CDR2 FQNEAQ (reference sequence). This CDR3 region has 15 residues. The CDR3 loop reads CASSLTETANQPQHF. The CDR3 DNA reads as TGTGCCAGCAGCTTAACCGAGACAGCGAATCAGCCCCAGCATTTT.

V and J are TRBV7-2 and TRBJ1-6; tentative D call: TRBD1 (6 bases). Germline V gives CDR1 SGHTA, CDR2 FQGNSA. V was pared by 2 bases and J by 7 bases, with 12 bases between. The CDR3 extends over 15 amino acids. The CDR3 DNA sequence: TGTGCCAGCAGCTTAAGGGGGAGCGTAAATTCACCCCTCCACTTT. Its protein is CASSLRGSVNSPLHF.

The chain recombines TRBV7-2 with TRBJ1-3; D unclear. Germline CDR1 SGHTA, CDR2 FQGNSA. Trimming took 5 bases from V and 3 from J, leaving 8 bases between them. This CDR3 contains 13 residues. DNA for the CDR3: TGTGCCAGCAGCCAGTCCGTTGGAAACACCATATATTTT. It yields the protein CASSQSVGNTIYF.

J is TRBJ2-6 and V is TRBV5-1; D is perhaps TRBD1 (6 bases). This CDR3 region has 15 residues. V dropped 5 bases and J dropped 1 base, with 10 bases sitting between them. The germline CDR1 and CDR2 sequences are SGHRS and YFSETQ. The CDR3 DNA follows: TGCGCCAGCAGGCAAACAGGGTCTGGGGCCAACGTCCTGACTTTC. Protein: CASRQTGSGANVLTF.

The chain has TRBV7-2 and TRBJ2-7, with a tentative D call TRBD1 (6 bases). Germline assignment: CDR1 SGHTA and CDR2 FQGNSA. This CDR3 contains 15 residues. V lost 3 bases and J 0 bases, leaving 12 bases between the germline ends. The CDR3 protein is CASSFGQTISYEQYF. The CDR3 nucleotides read TGTGCCAGCAGCTTCGGACAGACCATCTCCTACGAGCAGTACTTC.

This clone was picked up a small number of times. The rearrangement links TRBV30 to TRBJ1-2, with no clear D. The germline V gene has CDR1 GTSNPN and CDR2 SVGIG (reference sequence). The CDR3 extends over 12 amino acids. V dropped 1 base and J dropped 5 bases, with 8 bases sitting between them. In DNA form, the CDR3 reads TGTGCCTGGAGTGAGCCCAAGTATGGCTACACCTTC. Translated: CAWSEPKYGYTF. The full variable domain, rest sourced from reference TRBV30 and TRBJ1-2, is SQTIHQWPATLVQPVGSPLSLECTVEGTSNPNLYWYRQAAGRGLQLLFYSVGIGQISSEVPQNLSASRPQDRQFILSSKKLLLSDSGFYLCAWSEPKYGYTFGSGTRLTVV.

V gene TRBV10-3 combines with J gene TRBJ2-2, with 7 bases lining up with TRBD2. The junction had 8 bases not matched to a gene; V was cut back by 4 bases and J by 0 bases. The CDR3 extends over 17 amino acids. The V gene's germline CDR1 is ENHRY and CDR2 SYGVKD. The CDR3 DNA reads TGTGCCATCAGTGTCCGGGGGGACGGCGCGAACACCGGGGAGCTGTTTTTT. It yields the protein CAISVRGDGANTGELFF.